Described below is a single T cell receptor beta chain sequence and its context. The antigen remains unidentified. The source of the sample is a study of cytomegalovirus exposure and HLA in healthy donors. Study conclusions and caveats: According to a subsequent analysis, TCR clusters identified in the first cohort showed a tendency to co-occur across the roughly 110 validation repertoires.

The donors were part of the validation cohort of 120 or so subjects. That cohort was separate from the first cohort, which comprised several hundred subjects. The data were produced by immunoSEQ multiplex PCR, yet TCRdb's version contains in-frame clones alone and is incomplete. The data contain more than 70,000 clones, about 94% of them singletons. V was clipped by 2 bases and J by 4 bases; unmatched bases: 10. Germline CDR1 reads LNHDA; CDR2 reads SQIVND (reference sequence). The CDR3 runs to 16 residues. This clonotype was obtained from a woman aged 18-29 years in good health and CMV-seronegative. Sequencing input: PBMCs. The V call is TRBV19, the J call TRBJ2-5; 7 bases line up with TRBD1. The CDR3 region has the DNA TGTGCCAGTAGTATATCTACAGGGGTTAGGTCAGAGACCCAGTACTTC. This sequence encodes CASSISTGVRSETQYF.